Listed here are 25 T cell receptor beta chains from one sample, sequenced in a study of T cells in Graves' hyperthyroidism and ophthalmopathy. Authors of the study amplified TCR beta CDR3 regions from RNA transcripts. The HTBI primer set served for first-round RT-PCR of the TCR CDR3. A single record per CDR3 protein comes from TCRdb applying MiXCR to the multiplex PCR reads. In the table there are roughly 580,000 distinct CDR3 sequences, approximately 44% of which are singletons. The sequencing sample was made of peripheral blood or thyroid tissue (not recorded which). These receptors originate from a woman aged 18-29 years with Graves' hyperthyroidism.

This clonotype was counted ten times or more. The chain carries TRBV10-3 and TRBJ1-1, with 7 bases matching TRBD1. CDR3 size: 15 residues. V lost 4 bases, J lost 1 base, and 6 bases stayed unmatched. The germline gives CDR1 ENHRY, CDR2 SYGVKD. CDR3 region: CAISGQNRGNTEAFF. DNA of the CDR3: TGTGCCATCAGTGGACAAAACAGGGGGAACACTGAAGCTTTCTTT.

V is TRBV5-1 and J is TRBJ2-7, with TRBD2 identical over 13 bases. V trimming: 3 bases; J trimming: 2 bases; junction bases outside the gene matches: 8. The CDR3 is 17 residues long. The germline V gene encodes CDR1 SGHRS and CDR2 YFSETQ. The CDR3 reads CASSSRTSGRPTYEQYF. The CDR3 DNA reads TGCGCCAGCAGCTCCAGGACTAGCGGGAGACCCACCTACGAGCAGTACTTC.

This clonotype was observed many times. The chain is built from TRBV7-2 and TRBJ2-5; the match to TRBD2 covers 11 bases. The CDR3 covers 15 residues. V was clipped by 10 bases and J by 5 bases; unmatched bases: 12. Looked up from germline, CDR1 is SGHTA and CDR2 is FQGNSA. CDR3 coding DNA: TGTGCCACGCGCGAGGTAGCGGGAGGGCCTGAGACCCAGTACTTC. Protein sequence: CATREVAGGPETQYF.

This clonotype is a singleton in its sample. The chain carries TRBV7-2 and TRBJ2-5; 9 bases fit TRBD2. The J call may be faulty, since TRBJ2-1 better matches the DNA end. From germline, CDR1 is SGHTA and CDR2 FQGNSA. The CDR3 extends over 15 amino acids. The CDR3 loop is CATSDFGGRGNEQFF. The DNA for the CDR3 is TGTGCCACCAGTGATTTTGGCGGGAGGGGGAATGAGCAGTTCTTC.

The rearrangement links TRBV15 to TRBJ2-7; 8 positions match TRBD2. Germline-derived CDR1 and CDR2 are LNHNV and YYDKDF (reference sequence). This CDR3 has 15 amino acids. The ends lost 5 bases at V and 6 bases at J; junction bases unmatched: 12. The CDR3 protein is CATSQEPGGPVEQYF. CDR3 nucleotide sequence: TGTGCCACCAGCCAAGAACCGGGAGGGCCTGTCGAGCAGTACTTC.

This clonotype was recorded at least ten times. The chain uses TRBV10-3 and TRBJ1-1, with no clear D. Trimming removed 2 bases at V and 5 bases at J, with 18 bases between. The CDR3 sequence is 16 residues long. Germline CDR1 is ENHRY and CDR2 is SYGVKD. CDR3 sequence (DNA): TGTGCCATCAGTGAGGCTGCGGACGGGATGAGAACTGAAGCTTTCTTT. It encodes CAISEAADGMRTEAFF.

This clonotype was counted only a few times. The V and J genes are TRBV29-1 and TRBJ2-7; no definite D call. V was shortened by 2 bases and J by 0 bases, with 8 bases between the two germline ends. The length of the CDR3 is 13 residues. CDR1 and CDR2 (germline): SQVTM, ANQGSEA. For the CDR3, the DNA is TGCAGCGTTGAATGGCCGAGCTCCTACGAGCAGTACTTC. This codes for CSVEWPSSYEQYF.

This clonotype was seen a few times. The chain links TRBV7-8 to TRBJ1-1; 7 nucleotides line up with TRBD1. This CDR3 region has 13 residues. The V segment lost 7 bases and the J segment 4 bases; nucleotides outside the gene matches: 6. Germline-derived CDR1 and CDR2 are SGHVS and FQNEAQ. This CDR3 is CASTRDSSTEAFF. CDR3 coding DNA: TGTGCCAGCACCCGGGACAGTTCCACTGAAGCTTTCTTT.

V gene TRBV7-3 combines with J gene TRBJ2-7, with TRBD1 matching 9 bases. This CDR3 spans 15 amino acids. The germline CDR1 and CDR2 sequences are SGHTA and FQGTGA. Losses at the gene ends were 7 bases for V and 4 bases for J; bases not matched to a gene: 11. This CDR3 is CASNPSGTGWYEQYF. In DNA form, the CDR3 reads TGTGCCAGCAACCCCTCCGGGACAGGGTGGTACGAGCAGTACTTC.

The rearrangement joins TRBV25-1 to TRBJ1-5, with a possible D match to TRBD1 (5 bases). Trimming left V 3 bases short and J 0 bases short, with 15 bases between. CDR3 length equals 17 residues. Germline loops: CDR1 MGHDK, CDR2 SYGVNS. The CDR3, as DNA: TGTGCCAGCAGTGATATCGTAGGGGTCTATAGCAATCAGCCCCAGCATTTT. Translation gives CASSDIVGVYSNQPQHF.

The rearrangement joins TRBV6-1 to TRBJ2-2, with D maybe TRBD2 (5 bases). Germline V gene lookup returns CDR1 MNHNS and CDR2 SASEGT. Trimming took off 4 bases at V and 6 bases at J, with 12 bases between the two ends. The CDR3 runs 14 residues. CDR3 protein: CASSVPGESGELFF. The CDR3 DNA follows: TGTGCCAGCAGTGTCCCCGGGGAGTCCGGGGAGCTGTTTTTT.

This clonotype was counted ten times or more. The J gene is TRBJ1-2, the V gene TRBV29-1; TRBD1 aligns across 7 bases. V gave up 7 bases and J gave up 7 bases; unmatched junction bases: 12. The V gene's germline CDR1 is SQVTM and CDR2 ANQGSEA. CDR3 length: 13 amino acids. DNA of the CDR3: TGCAGCGGCCTGCGACAGGGATTGGGTGGCTACACCTTC. As protein: CSGLRQGLGGYTF.

This chain joins TRBV7-3 and TRBJ1-3; D ambiguous. This CDR3 is 14 amino acids long. Trimming took 5 bases from V and 4 from J, leaving 12 bases between them. CDR1 SGHTA and CDR2 FQGTGA come from the germline V gene. The CDR3 reads CASSPWTEGNTIYF. Here the CDR3 DNA reads TGTGCCAGCAGCCCTTGGACGGAGGGAAACACCATATATTTT.

This clonotype occurred a few times. The chain uses TRBV7-2 and TRBJ2-7; 7 nucleotides align to TRBD2. Losses at the gene ends were 2 bases for V and 3 bases for J; bases not matched to a gene: 7. Germline V CDR1 and CDR2: SGHTA, FQGNSA. CDR3 length: 15 amino acids. CDR3 amino acids: CASSLRPGEGYEQYF. CDR3 bases: TGTGCCAGCAGCTTACGCCCCGGGGAGGGCTACGAGCAGTACTTC.

This clonotype was recorded at least ten times. The chain combines TRBV25-1 with TRBJ1-1; 7 bases agree with TRBD1. Trimming took 2 bases from V and 6 from J; bases not matched to a gene: 6. The germline V gene has CDR1 MGHDK and CDR2 SYGVNS. This CDR3 has 14 amino acids. CDR3 bases: TGTGCCAGCAGTGAAAGAAAAGGGGGCCCTGAAGCTTTCTTT. It is translated as CASSERKGGPEAFF.

The chain recombines TRBV29-1 with TRBJ1-2; possibly TRBD1 for D (5 bases). V lost 1 base to trimming and J lost 5 bases, with 17 bases between them. The CDR3 totals 15 residues. Germline assignment: CDR1 SQVTM and CDR2 ANQGSEA. CDR3 DNA sequence: TGCAGCGTTGAAGGGGGATCGGGGACGGAATATGGCTACACCTTC. It is translated as CSVEGGSGTEYGYTF.

This rearrangement joins TRBV12-3 or TRBV12-4 to TRBJ1-1; D unclear. The CDR3 consists of 15 residues. Trimming left V 2 bases short and J 4 bases short, with 14 bases between. The CDR3 bases are TGTGCCAGCAGTTTATCTGAGGGTGCGGGCACTGAAGCTTTCTTT. The encoded protein is CASSLSEGAGTEAFF.

This clonotype has just a few counts. The chain couples TRBV10-2 to TRBJ2-2, with 13 bases aligning to TRBD2. Germline lookup yields CDR1 WSHSY and CDR2 SAAADI. The CDR3 length is 16 residues. The V and J ends lost 6 bases and 4 bases, in that order; junction bases with no gene match: 5. This chain's CDR3 is CASRRLAGGSTGELFF. Written as DNA, the CDR3 is TGCGCCAGCAGGCGACTAGCGGGAGGTAGCACCGGGGAGCTGTTTTTT.

This clonotype was counted at least ten times. This chain joins TRBV10-3 and TRBJ1-2, with 7 positions matching TRBD1. This CDR3 has 14 amino acids. CDR1 ENHRY and CDR2 SYGVKD come from the germline V gene. With V trimmed by 3 bases and J by 4 bases, 5 bases remained unmatched. The CDR3, as DNA: TGTGCCATCAGTGAACAGGGGCTCGGCTATGGCTACACCTTC. Its protein is CAISEQGLGYGYTF.

On this clonotype: One end of the junction does not line up with germline, which may come from a read error. J is TRBJ2-7 and V is TRBV10-3, with 10 bases matching TRBD1. There are 14 residues in the CDR3. Germline V CDR1 and CDR2: ENHRY, SYGVKD. The CDR3 here is CASSYSGTGAEQYF. CDR3 DNA: TGTGCCAGCAGTTACTCCGGGACAGGGGCCGAGCAGTACTTC.

This clonotype was detected ten times or more. The CDR3 loop reads CASSIRPAYEQYF. Written as DNA, the CDR3 is TGTGCCAGTAGTATACGGCCGGCCTACGAGCAGTACTTC. The rearrangement uses TRBV19 and TRBJ2-7; D uncertain. V lost 2 bases to trimming and J lost 2 bases, with 7 bases between them. Germline V gives CDR1 LNHDA, CDR2 SQIVND (reference sequence). CDR3 length: 13 residues. The full variable domain, rest sourced from reference TRBV19 and TRBJ2-7, is DGGITQSPKYLFRKEGQNVTLSCEQNLNHDAMYWYRQDPGQGLRLIYYSQIVNDFQKGDIAEGYSVSREKKESFPLTVTSAQKNPTAFYLCASSIRPAYEQYFGPGTRLTVT.

V usage is TRBV6-2 or TRBV6-3 and J usage is TRBJ1-2; the D is unclear. V dropped 6 bases and J dropped 13 bases, with 15 bases sitting between them. This CDR3 comprises 11 residues. CDR1 and CDR2 (germline): MNHEY, SVGEGT. CDR3 sequence reads: CASSLGREGTF. The CDR3 DNA follows: TGTGCCAGCAGCTTGGGTCGGGAAGGCACCTTC.

This clonotype was recorded only once. A much larger clone sits a single nucleotide away, making a read error possible. V is TRBV10-3 and J is TRBJ1-1, with D perhaps matching TRBD1 (5 bases). The germline V and J ends were trimmed by 3 bases and 1 base, with 6 bases remaining between them. CDR1 is ENHRY, CDR2 SYGVKD, per germline. The CDR3 is made up of 13 amino acids. CDR3 sequence reads: CAISDQGNTEAFF. The CDR3 DNA reads TGTGCCATCAGTGACCAGGGGAACACTGAAGCTTTCTTT.

This clonotype has only a few counts. The chain carries TRBV20-1 and TRBJ2-2; D is perhaps TRBD2 (5 bases). V was pared by 0 bases and J by 2 bases, with 10 bases between. CDR3 length: 15 amino acids. Germline lookup yields CDR1 DFQATT and CDR2 SNEGSKA (reference sequence). CDR3 sequence reads: CSARDFASNTGELFF. CDR3 DNA sequence: TGCAGTGCTAGAGATTTCGCTAGCAACACCGGGGAGCTGTTTTTT.

This sequence joins TRBV10-3 and TRBJ2-7; 11 nucleotides line up with TRBD1. CDR3 length equals 15 residues. V shed 10 bases, J shed 6 bases, and the junction held 14 bases outside the gene matches. Germline loops: CDR1 ENHRY, CDR2 SYGVKD. DNA for the CDR3: TGTGCCAGCAGAAAGACGGGACAGGGGGATGGCGAGCAGTACTTC. Its translation is CASRKTGQGDGEQYF.